These 7 T cell receptor beta chains were all obtained from the same sample, sequenced in a study of cytomegalovirus exposure and HLA in healthy donors. PCR amplification relied on 60 Vbeta primers (plus 13 Jbeta primers). Libraries were prepared by immunoSEQ multiplex PCR; TCRdb keeps only in-frame clonotypes and omits some of them. Among 99,000 or so clones, 60% to 80% were seen once, and the ten largest hold 5.8%. Source material: PBMCs. The receptors shown here come from a man aged 55 to 70 in good health and CMV-seropositive.

V is TRBV13 and J is TRBJ1-2; 10 bases match TRBD1. Trimming took 3 bases from V and 8 from J; bases not matched to a gene: 6. Germline V gene lookup returns CDR1 PRHDT and CDR2 FYEKMQ (reference sequence). This CDR3 is built from 14 residues. In DNA, the CDR3 is TGTGCCAGCAGCTTTTACGACAGGGGGCTGGGCTACACCTTC. It is translated as CASSFYDRGLGYTF.

This clone was recorded a few times. This CDR3 is CASSLTGGIGSTEAFF. The DNA for the CDR3 is TGCGCCAGCAGCTTGACAGGGGGCATTGGGAGCACTGAAGCTTTCTTT. The chain is built from TRBV5-1 and TRBJ1-1, with 9 bases matching TRBD1. Germline lookup yields CDR1 SGHRS and CDR2 YFSETQ. The CDR3 covers 16 residues. Trimming took 1 base from V and 4 from J; bases not matched to a gene: 8.

The V and J genes are TRBV6-5 and TRBJ1-2; D perhaps matches TRBD1 (6 bases). Looked up from germline, CDR1 is MNHEY and CDR2 is SVGAGI. V was shortened by 6 bases and J by 8 bases, with 19 bases between the two germline ends. This CDR3 contains 14 residues. DNA for the CDR3: TGTGCCAGCAGCTCGGATGCCACAGGGAAGGGCTACACCTTC. This gives the protein CASSSDATGKGYTF.

Of note for this clone: Sequence at one end of the junction differs from germline and may be a read error. The chain joins TRBV6-4 to TRBJ2-5; 10 bases align to TRBD2. CDR1 is MRHNA and CDR2 is SNTAGT in the germline V gene. The CDR3 runs to 15 residues. CDR3: CASSVAGGDGETQYF. CDR3 in DNA: TGCGCCAGCAGTGTAGCGGGGGGTGATGGAGAGACCCAGTACTTC.

The chain links TRBV6-6 to TRBJ2-3, with TRBD1 identical over 8 bases. In germline, CDR1 is MNHNY, CDR2 SVGAGI (reference sequence). CDR3 length: 14 residues. V trimming: 11 bases; J trimming: 5 bases; junction bases outside the gene matches: 12. The DNA for the CDR3 is TGTGCCGTTTCAGGGGGCGCGCGTGGAGATACGCAGTATTTT. This encodes CAVSGGARGDTQYF.

V and J are TRBV19 and TRBJ1-6; D is unclear. V shed 8 bases and J shed 0 bases, with 8 bases lying between them. Germline values: CDR1 LNHDA, CDR2 SQIVND (reference sequence). The CDR3 extends over 14 amino acids. The CDR3 protein is CASRTSSYNSPLHF. CDR3 nucleotide sequence: TGTGCCAGTCGCACGAGCTCCTATAATTCACCCCTCCACTTT.

This clone has just one count. V and J are TRBV5-8 and TRBJ1-1, with D possibly matching TRBD1 (6 bases). Germline V gene lookup returns CDR1 SGHTS and CDR2 YDEGEE. V lost 0 bases, J lost 5 bases, and 20 bases lay in between. The CDR3 is 17 amino acids. CDR3 region: CASSLAPQGSFGTEAFF. The CDR3, as DNA: TGTGCCAGCAGCTTGGCCCCACAGGGCTCCTTTGGGACTGAAGCTTTCTTT.